This entry lists 2 T cell receptor beta chains sequenced from one sample in a study of blood T cell repertoires in COVID-19. Here immunoSEQ multiplex PCR was the method, and the copy in TCRdb shows in-frame clones only, minus some. This table has 60,000 to 70,000 clones, approximately 80% appearing once. Sequences were obtained from peripheral blood. The receptors come from a man aged 60 to 75 with acute or convalescent COVID-19.

The chain is built from TRBV7-2 and TRBJ1-2; TRBD1 agrees at 7 bases. After removal of 5 bases from V and 7 bases from J, the junction contained 16 bases not matched to a gene. Germline V CDR1 and CDR2: SGHTA, FQGNSA. The CDR3 is 16 residues long. The CDR3 sequence: CASSPAGQVRRGGYTF. The CDR3, as DNA: TGTGCCAGCAGCCCAGCCGGACAGGTCCGTAGAGGTGGCTACACCTTC.

V is TRBV19 and J is TRBJ1-2; D is unclear. Germline V gene lookup returns CDR1 LNHDA and CDR2 SQIVND (reference sequence). The CDR3 spans 13 residues. V lost 3 bases and J lost 7, with 12 bases in between. CDR3 DNA: TGTGCCAGTAGTATCGGTCGGGAAAGTGGCTACACCTTC. It specifies CASSIGRESGYTF.